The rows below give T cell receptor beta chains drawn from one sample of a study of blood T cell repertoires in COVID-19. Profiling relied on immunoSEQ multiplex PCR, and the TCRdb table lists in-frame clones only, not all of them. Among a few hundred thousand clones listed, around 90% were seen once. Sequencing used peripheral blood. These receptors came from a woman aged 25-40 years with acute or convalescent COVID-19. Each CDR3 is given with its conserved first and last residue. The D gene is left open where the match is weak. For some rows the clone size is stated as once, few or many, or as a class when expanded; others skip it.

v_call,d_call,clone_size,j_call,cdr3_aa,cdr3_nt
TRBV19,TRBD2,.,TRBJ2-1,CASRPGTRGYNEQFF,TGTGCCAGCCGGCCAGGGACTAGAGGCTACAATGAGCAGTTCTTC
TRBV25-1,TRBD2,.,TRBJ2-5,CASLAGGPGTQYF,TGTGCCAGCCTAGCGGGAGGGCCCGGGACCCAGTACTTC
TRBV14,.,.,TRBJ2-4,CASSPQDAKNIQYF,TGTGCCAGCAGTCCACAGGACGCCAAAAACATTCAGTACTTC
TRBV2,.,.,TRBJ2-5,CASSEANRVRETQYF,TGTGCCAGCAGTGAAGCGAACAGGGTCAGAGAGACCCAGTACTTC
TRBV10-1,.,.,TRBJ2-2,CASRRTGSGELFF,TGCGCCAGCAGGCGGACGGGGTCCGGGGAGCTGTTTTTT
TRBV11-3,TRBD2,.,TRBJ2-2,CASSIPGGTGELFF,TGTGCCAGCAGCATCCCGGGGGGGACCGGGGAGCTGTTTTTT
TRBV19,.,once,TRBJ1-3,CASTPDSFSGNTIYF,TGTGCCAGTACCCCGGACAGCTTCTCTGGAAACACCATATATTTT
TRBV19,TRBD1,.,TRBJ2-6,CASRGTAGANVLTF,TGTGCCAGTAGGGGGACAGCCGGGGCCAACGTCCTGACTTTC
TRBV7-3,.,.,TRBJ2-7,CASSIGKIGSSYEQYF,TGTGCCAGCAGCATCGGGAAAATAGGGAGCTCCTACGAGCAGTACTTC
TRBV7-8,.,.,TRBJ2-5,CASSLFLETQYF,TGTGCCAGCAGCTTATTCCTAGAGACCCAGTACTTC
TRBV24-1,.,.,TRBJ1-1,CATSDLRPGGDNTEAFF,TGTGCCACCAGTGACCTGCGGCCGGGAGGGGACAACACTGAAGCTTTCTTT
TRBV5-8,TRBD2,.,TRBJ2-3,CASSLESSGRPDTQYF,TGTGCCAGCAGCTTGGAGTCTAGCGGGAGGCCAGATACGCAGTATTTT
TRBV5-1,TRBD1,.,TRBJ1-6,CASSSFRTGPTSPLHF,TGCGCCAGCAGCTCATTCCGGACAGGGCCGACTTCACCCCTCCACTTT
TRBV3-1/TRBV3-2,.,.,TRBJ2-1,CASSQRAVDNEQFF,TGTGCCAGCAGCCAGAGGGCAGTCGACAATGAGCAGTTCTTC
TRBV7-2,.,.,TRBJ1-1,CASSFFVVYSTEAFF,TGTGCCAGCAGCTTTTTTGTTGTCTACAGCACTGAAGCTTTCTTT
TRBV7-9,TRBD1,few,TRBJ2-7,CASSAGQGSTYEQYF,TGTGCCAGCAGCGCGGGACAGGGCTCTACCTACGAGCAGTACTTC
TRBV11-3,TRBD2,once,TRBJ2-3,CASSLDGRAFGADTQYF,TGTGCCAGCAGCTTAGACGGGAGGGCCTTCGGGGCAGATACGCAGTATTTT
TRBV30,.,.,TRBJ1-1,CAWSGWTVNTEAFF,TGTGCCTGGAGTGGTTGGACAGTGAACACTGAAGCTTTCTTT
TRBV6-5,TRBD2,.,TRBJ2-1,CASSYRLTSGRNEQFF,TGTGCCAGCAGTTACCGTTTGACTAGCGGGAGGAATGAGCAGTTCTTC
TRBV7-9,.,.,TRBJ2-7,CASSLSLASYEQYF,TGTGCCAGCAGCTTATCCCTAGCGAGCTACGAGCAGTACTTC
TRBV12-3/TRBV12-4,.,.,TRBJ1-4,CASSANTGKLFF,TGTGCCAGCAGTGCCAATACGGGAAAACTGTTTTTT
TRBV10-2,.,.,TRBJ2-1,CASRDSSYNEQFF,TGCGCCAGCCGGGACTCCTCCTACAATGAGCAGTTCTTC
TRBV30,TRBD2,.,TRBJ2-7,CASSTSGGAYEQYF,TGTGCCTCCTCGACTAGCGGAGGAGCATACGAGCAGTACTTC
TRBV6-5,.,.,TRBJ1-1,CASSYSRRNTEAFF,TGTGCCAGCAGTTACTCGCGTAGGAACACTGAAGCTTTCTTT
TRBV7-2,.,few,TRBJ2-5,CASSSLLETQYF,TGTGCCAGCAGCTCTCTCCTCGAGACCCAGTACTTC
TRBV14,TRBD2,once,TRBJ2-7,CASSRPGLAGVGEQYF,TGTGCCAGCAGCCGCCCGGGACTAGCGGGAGTGGGCGAGCAGTACTTC
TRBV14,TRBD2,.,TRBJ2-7,CASSSTTSGYYYEQYF,TGTGCCAGCAGCTCGACGACTAGCGGGTACTACTACGAGCAGTACTTC
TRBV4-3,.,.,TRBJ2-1,CASSQDLGSYNEQFF,TGCGCCAGCAGCCAAGATCTGGGGAGCTACAATGAGCAGTTCTTC
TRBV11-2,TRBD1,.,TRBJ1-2,CASSLGTGGNYGYTF,TGTGCCAGCAGCTTAGGGACAGGGGGGAACTATGGCTACACCTTC
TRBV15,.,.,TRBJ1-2,CATSQLGSYGYTF,TGTGCCACCAGCCAACTTGGGAGCTATGGCTACACCTTC
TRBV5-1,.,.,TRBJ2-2,CASSFGLGPGELFF,TGCGCCAGCAGTTTTGGACTTGGCCCCGGGGAGCTGTTTTTT
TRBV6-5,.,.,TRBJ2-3,CASSYSRFSSTDTQYF,TGTGCCAGCAGTTACTCGCGCTTCTCTAGCACAGATACGCAGTATTTT
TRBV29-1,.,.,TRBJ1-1,CSVDAIELEAFF,TGCAGCGTTGACGCAATCGAGTTAGAGGCTTTCTTT
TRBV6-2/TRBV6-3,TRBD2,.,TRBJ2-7,CASSRAGGTSSYEQYF,TGTGCCAGCAGCCGAGCGGGAGGAACGTCCTCCTACGAGCAGTACTTC
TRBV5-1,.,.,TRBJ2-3,CASSLAQGFDTQYF,TGCGCCAGCAGCTTGGCTCAGGGTTTCGATACGCAGTATTTT
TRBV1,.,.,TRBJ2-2,CTSSQEGDSGSAGELFF,TGCACCAGCAGCCAAGAAGGGGATAGCGGGAGTGCCGGGGAGCTGTTTTTT
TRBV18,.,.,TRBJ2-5,CASSPDVGSGETQYF,TGTGCCAGCTCACCCGATGTAGGAAGCGGAGAGACCCAGTACTTC
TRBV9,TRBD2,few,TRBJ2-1,CASSVGSGKYNEQFF,TGTGCCAGCAGCGTAGGAAGCGGGAAGTACAATGAGCAGTTCTTC
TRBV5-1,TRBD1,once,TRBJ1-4,CASSLLGQGGEKLFF,TGCGCCAGCAGCCTGCTGGGACAGGGTGGTGAAAAACTGTTTTTT
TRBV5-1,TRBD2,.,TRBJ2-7,CASSLGLAGLQQYF,TGCGCCAGCAGCTTGGGCCTAGCGGGGTTGCAGCAGTACTTC
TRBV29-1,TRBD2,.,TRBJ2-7,CSAETSGSSYEQYF,TGCAGCGCCGAAACTAGCGGAAGCTCCTACGAGCAGTACTTC
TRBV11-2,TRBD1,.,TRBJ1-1,CASSFRIPTGVGTEAFF,TGTGCCAGCAGCTTCCGAATTCCAACAGGGGTAGGGACTGAAGCTTTCTTT
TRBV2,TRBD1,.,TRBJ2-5,CASSAGTGKETQYF,TGTGCCAGCAGTGCCGGGACAGGGAAAGAGACCCAGTACTTC
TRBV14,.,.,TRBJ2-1,CASSQEFRNEQFF,TGTGCCAGCAGCCAAGAGTTTCGCAATGAGCAGTTCTTC
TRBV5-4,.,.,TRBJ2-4,CASSSVGGSLAKNIQYF,TGTGCCAGCAGCTCGGTGGGCGGGTCCCTAGCCAAAAACATTCAGTACTTC
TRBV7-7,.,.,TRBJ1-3,CASSSGEGAGNTIYF,TGTGCTAGCAGCTCCGGCGAGGGGGCTGGAAACACCATATATTTT
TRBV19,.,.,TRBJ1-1,CASNFPRGPNTEAFF,TGTGCCAGTAACTTCCCACGGGGTCCGAACACTGAAGCTTTCTTT
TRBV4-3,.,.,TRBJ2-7,CASSQDRGLGSEQYF,TGCGCCAGCAGCCAAGATCGGGGACTGGGATCCGAGCAGTACTTC
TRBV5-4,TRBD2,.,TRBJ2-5,CASSLTSGLGTQYF,TGTGCCAGCAGCTTGACTAGCGGGTTAGGGACCCAGTACTTC
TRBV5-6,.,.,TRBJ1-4,CASSLEESHEKLFF,TGTGCCAGCAGCTTGGAGGAGAGTCATGAAAAACTGTTTTTT
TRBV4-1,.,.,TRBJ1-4,CASSQLQTNEKLFF,TGCGCCAGCAGCCAACTACAGACTAATGAAAAACTGTTTTTT
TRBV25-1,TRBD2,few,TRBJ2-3,CASSDTTSGSTDTQYF,TGTGCCAGCAGTGATACGACTAGCGGGAGCACAGATACGCAGTATTTT
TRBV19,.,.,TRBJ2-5,CASRTTGGRETQYF,TGTGCCAGTAGGACTACTGGGGGCCGGGAGACCCAGTACTTC
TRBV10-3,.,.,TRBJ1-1,CAISESVGEGRTEAFF,TGTGCCATCAGTGAGTCAGTAGGTGAGGGAAGGACTGAAGCTTTCTTT
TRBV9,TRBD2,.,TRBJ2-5,CASSPRLAGEQETQYF,TGTGCCAGCAGCCCGAGACTAGCGGGAGAGCAAGAGACCCAGTACTTC
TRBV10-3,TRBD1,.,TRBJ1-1,CAIGTGGALREAFF,TGTGCCATCGGAACAGGGGGCGCACTGAGGGAAGCTTTCTTT
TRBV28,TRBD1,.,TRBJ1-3,CASGKGGQGSGNTIYF,TGTGCCAGCGGGAAAGGGGGACAGGGCTCTGGAAACACCATATATTTT